The 5 T cell receptor beta chains below all came from one sample that was sequenced in a study of cytomegalovirus exposure and HLA in healthy donors (dated by TCRdb to between 2016 and 2019). Library method: the immunoSEQ multiplex PCR assay. A mixture of 60 forward primers for TCR Vbeta segments and 13 reverse primers for TCR Jbeta segments was used in the multiplex PCR. This is the immuneACCESS table as TCRdb keeps it, with only in-frame sequences that have V and J called. A part of the clones is gone; compared with another copy, unresolved V genes explain less than half, and the rest is unexplained. The sample table lists around 150,000 clones, 79% of them with a count of one. Of the sample, around 7% falls within the top ten clones. The sequenced sample was PBMCs. The origin of the receptors is a middle-aged man in good health and CMV-seropositive.

V usage is TRBV11-3 and J usage is TRBJ2-1, with 12 bases identical to TRBD2. CDR1 is SGHNT, CDR2 YENEEA, per germline. Germline trimming cut 5 bases from V and 7 bases from J; bases unmatched to any gene: 9. The CDR3 length is 16 residues. CDR3 bases: TGTGCCAGCAGCGCCCGACTAGCGGGAGTGGAGAATGAGCAGTTCTTC. It specifies CASSARLAGVENEQFF.

This chain uses TRBV27 with TRBJ1-4; 8 nucleotides agree with TRBD1. This CDR3 comprises 15 residues. Looked up from germline, CDR1 is MNHEY and CDR2 is SMNVEV (reference sequence). Trimming cost V 4 bases and J 6 bases; bases outside gene matches: 7. This CDR3 reads CASSSWGQEDEKLFF. Written as DNA, the CDR3 is TGTGCCAGCAGTTCCTGGGGACAGGAGGATGAAAAACTGTTTTTT.

This chain joins TRBV6-1 and TRBJ2-5; 8 bases map to TRBD2. V was pared by 6 bases and J by 5 bases, with 8 bases of the junction left unmatched. Germline V gene data show CDR1 as MNHNS and CDR2 as SASEGT. The CDR3 sequence is 14 residues long. The CDR3 DNA is TGTGCCAGCAGGGTGGTAGCGGGAAGCGAGACCCAGTACTTC. Translated: CASRVVAGSETQYF.

The chain combines TRBV12-5 with TRBJ2-3; 9 bases map to TRBD2. There are 15 residues in the CDR3. From germline, CDR1 is LGHNT and CDR2 FRNRAP. Losses at the gene ends were 3 bases for V and 4 bases for J; bases not matched to a gene: 5. The CDR3: CASGFSGSRADTQYF. In DNA form, the CDR3 reads TGTGCTAGTGGTTTTAGCGGGAGTAGAGCAGATACGCAGTATTTT.

This chain connects TRBV6-5 to TRBJ2-7, with D perhaps TRBD1 (6 bases). CDR3 size: 11 residues. Germline CDR1 reads MNHEY; CDR2 reads SVGAGI. V lost 6 bases to trimming and J lost 10 bases, with 13 bases between them. CDR3 coding DNA: TGTGCCAGCAGCAAAACAGGGATACAGTACTTC. Protein: CASSKTGIQYF.